The 5 T cell receptor beta chains given below trace back to one sample, sequenced in a study of T-cell reconstitution after alpha-beta-depleted transplantation in children. Preparing the TCRbeta library involved the use of unique molecular identifiers. TCRdb re-called the PCR reads with MiXCR, one entry per CDR3 protein. Of 500,000 or so distinct CDR3 sequences listed, around 10% were seen once; the top ten hold 13% to 15%. This material consisted of PBMCs, mostly from graft donor cells, taken 180 days after TCRalphabeta/CD19-depleted stem cell transplant. Receptor source: a female patient aged 2-15 years who had a stem cell transplant for aplastic anemia, so the T cells may come from the graft donor.

The chain carries TRBV19 and TRBJ1-5; D gene unclear. Germline lookup yields CDR1 LNHDA and CDR2 SQIVND (reference sequence). Trimming stripped 0 bases from V and 9 bases from J, with 9 bases between. This CDR3 comprises 13 residues. The CDR3 DNA sequence: TGTGCCAGTAGTATAGAAGGAATTAGGCCCCAGCATTTT. Residues: CASSIEGIRPQHF.

This clonotype has a handful of counts. This chain uses TRBV9 with TRBJ2-2; no firm D call. The CDR3 is 17 residues long. The V end lost 0 bases, the J end lost 0 bases, and 12 bases lay between the germline ends. Germline V CDR1 and CDR2: SGDLS, YYNGEE. The CDR3 DNA reads TGTGCCAGCAGCGTAGTGGGGTCTACCGCGAACACCGGGGAGCTGTTTTTT. It translates to CASSVVGSTANTGELFF. The whole variable domain, remainder taken from reference TRBV9 and TRBJ2-2, is DSGVTQTPKHLITATGQRVTLRCSPRSGDLSVYWYQQSLDQGLQFLIQYYNGEERAKGNILERFSAQQFPDLHSELNLSSLELGDSALYFCASSVVGSTANTGELFFGEGSRLTVL.

This chain connects TRBV14 to TRBJ2-1; 9 positions match TRBD2. Germline-derived CDR1 and CDR2 are SGHDN and FVKESK. The CDR3 loop spans 15 amino acids. V lost 6 bases and J lost 4; bases outside the gene matches: 7. The CDR3 DNA reads TGTGCCAGCAGAGATACTAGCGGGTGGTACAATGAGCAGTTCTTC. This translates into CASRDTSGWYNEQFF.

This clonotype was counted at least ten times. The chain recombines TRBV15 with TRBJ2-1; D not resolved. Between the trimmed V and J ends, which lost 5 bases and 4 bases, there was a span of 6 bases. Germline CDR1 reads LNHNV; CDR2 reads YYDKDF (reference sequence). This CDR3 region has 12 residues. CDR3 protein: CATSPPYNEQFF. In DNA form, the CDR3 reads TGTGCCACCAGCCCGCCTTACAATGAGCAGTTCTTC.

As regards this clonotype: A junction boundary mismatches the germline segment, possibly from a read error. The rearrangement links TRBV5-1 to TRBJ1-1; D is unclear. This CDR3 region has 15 residues. Germline lookup yields CDR1 SGHRS and CDR2 YFSETQ. This chain's CDR3 is CASSSTAGPNAEAFF. The DNA of the CDR3 is TGCGCCAGCAGCTCAACAGCGGGTCCGAACGCTGAAGCTTTCTTT.